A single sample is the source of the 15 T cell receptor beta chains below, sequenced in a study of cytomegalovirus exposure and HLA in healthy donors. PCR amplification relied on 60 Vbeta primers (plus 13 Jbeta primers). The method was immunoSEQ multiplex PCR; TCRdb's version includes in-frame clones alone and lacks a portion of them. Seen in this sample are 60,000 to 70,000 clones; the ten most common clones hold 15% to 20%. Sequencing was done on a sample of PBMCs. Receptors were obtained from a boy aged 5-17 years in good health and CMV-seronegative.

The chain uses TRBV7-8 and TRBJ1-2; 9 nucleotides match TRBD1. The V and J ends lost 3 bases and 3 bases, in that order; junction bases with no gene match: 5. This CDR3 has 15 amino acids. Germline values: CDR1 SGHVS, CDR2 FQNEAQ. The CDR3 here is CASSLGQGGDYGYTF. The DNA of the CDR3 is TGTGCCAGCAGCTTGGGACAGGGAGGTGACTATGGCTACACCTTC.

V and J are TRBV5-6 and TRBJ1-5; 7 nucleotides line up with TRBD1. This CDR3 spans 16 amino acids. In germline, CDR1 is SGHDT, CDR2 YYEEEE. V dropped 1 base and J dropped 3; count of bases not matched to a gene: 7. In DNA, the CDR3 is TGTGCCAGCAGCTTGTCAGGGGGGTTGAACAATCAGCCCCAGCATTTT. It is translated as CASSLSGGLNNQPQHF.

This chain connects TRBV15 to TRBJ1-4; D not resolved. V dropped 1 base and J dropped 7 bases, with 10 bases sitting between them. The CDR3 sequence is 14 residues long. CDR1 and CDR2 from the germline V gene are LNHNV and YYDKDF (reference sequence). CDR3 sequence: CATSRGEASEKLFF. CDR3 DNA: TGTGCCACCAGCAGAGGGGAGGCGAGTGAAAAACTGTTTTTT.

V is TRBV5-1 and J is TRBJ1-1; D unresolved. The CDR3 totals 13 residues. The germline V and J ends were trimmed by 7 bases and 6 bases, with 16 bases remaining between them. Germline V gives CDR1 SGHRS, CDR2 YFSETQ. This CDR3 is CASEGEGRAEAFF. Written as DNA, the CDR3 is TGCGCCAGCGAAGGCGAGGGTAGGGCTGAAGCTTTCTTT.

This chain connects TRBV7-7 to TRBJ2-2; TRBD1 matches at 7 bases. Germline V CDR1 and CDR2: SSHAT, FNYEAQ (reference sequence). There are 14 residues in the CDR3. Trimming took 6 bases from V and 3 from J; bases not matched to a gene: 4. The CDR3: CASRLGGYTGELFF. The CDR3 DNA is TGTGCCAGCAGGCTAGGGGGCTACACCGGGGAGCTGTTTTTT.

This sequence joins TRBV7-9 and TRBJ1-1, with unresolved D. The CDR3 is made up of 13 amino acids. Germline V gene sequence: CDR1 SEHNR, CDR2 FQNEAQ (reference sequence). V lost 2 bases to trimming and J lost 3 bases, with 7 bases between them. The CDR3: CASSLHEDTEAFF. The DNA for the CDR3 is TGTGCCAGCAGCTTACATGAGGACACTGAAGCTTTCTTT.

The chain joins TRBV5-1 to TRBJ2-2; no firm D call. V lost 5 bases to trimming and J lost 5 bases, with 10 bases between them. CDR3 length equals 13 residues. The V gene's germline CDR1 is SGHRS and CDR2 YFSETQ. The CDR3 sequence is CASRVLGTGELFF. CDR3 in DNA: TGCGCCAGCAGGGTACTTGGTACCGGGGAGCTGTTTTTT.

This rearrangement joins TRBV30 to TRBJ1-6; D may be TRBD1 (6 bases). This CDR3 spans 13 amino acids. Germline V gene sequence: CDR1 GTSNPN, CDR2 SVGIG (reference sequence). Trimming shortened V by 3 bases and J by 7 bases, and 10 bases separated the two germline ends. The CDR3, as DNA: TGTGCCTGGAGACGGCAGGGGAATTCACCCCTCCACTTT. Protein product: CAWRRQGNSPLHF.

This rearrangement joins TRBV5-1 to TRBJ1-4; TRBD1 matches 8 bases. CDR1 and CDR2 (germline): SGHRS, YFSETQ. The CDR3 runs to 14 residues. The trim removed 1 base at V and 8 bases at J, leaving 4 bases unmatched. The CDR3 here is CASSLSGGAEKLFF. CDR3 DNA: TGCGCCAGCAGCTTGTCAGGGGGCGCAGAAAAACTGTTTTTT.

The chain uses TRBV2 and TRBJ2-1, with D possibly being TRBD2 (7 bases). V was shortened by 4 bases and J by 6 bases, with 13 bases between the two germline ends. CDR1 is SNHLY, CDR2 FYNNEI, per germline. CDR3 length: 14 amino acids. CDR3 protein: CASSVGGRSNEQFF. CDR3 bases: TGTGCCAGCAGTGTCGGGGGGCGTAGCAATGAGCAGTTCTTC.

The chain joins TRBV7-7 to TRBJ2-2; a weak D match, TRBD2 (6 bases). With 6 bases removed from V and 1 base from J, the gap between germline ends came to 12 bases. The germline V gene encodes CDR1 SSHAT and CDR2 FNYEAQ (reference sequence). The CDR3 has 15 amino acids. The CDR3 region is CASRKEGENTGELFF. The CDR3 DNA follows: TGTGCCAGCAGGAAGGAGGGCGAGAACACCGGGGAGCTGTTTTTT.

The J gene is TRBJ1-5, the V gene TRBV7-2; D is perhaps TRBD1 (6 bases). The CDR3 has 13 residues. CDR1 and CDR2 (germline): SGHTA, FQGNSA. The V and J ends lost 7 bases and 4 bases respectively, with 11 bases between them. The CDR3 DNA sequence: TGTGCCAGCACGGGCAGGGGAAATCAGCCCCAGCATTTT. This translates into CASTGRGNQPQHF. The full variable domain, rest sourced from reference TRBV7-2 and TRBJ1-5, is GAGVSQSPSNKVTEKGKDVELRCDPISGHTALYWYRQSLGQGLEFLIYFQGNSAPDKSGLPSDRFSAERTGGSVSTLTIQRTQQEDSAVYLCASTGRGNQPQHFGDGTRLSIL.

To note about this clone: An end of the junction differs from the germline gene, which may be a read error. The CDR3 nucleotides are TGTGCCAGCAGATTCGGGACAGGGTTGAACTTC. Its protein product is CASRFGTGLNF. The chain has TRBV27 and TRBJ2-7; 9 bases are a match to TRBD1. The germline V gene has CDR1 MNHEY and CDR2 SMNVEV (reference sequence). This CDR3 contains 11 residues.

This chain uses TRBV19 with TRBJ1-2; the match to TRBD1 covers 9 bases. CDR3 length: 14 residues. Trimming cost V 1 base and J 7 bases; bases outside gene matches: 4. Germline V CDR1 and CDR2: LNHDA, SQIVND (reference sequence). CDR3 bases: TGTGCCAGTAGTATAGGGGACAGGGATGCTGGCTACACCTTC. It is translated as CASSIGDRDAGYTF.

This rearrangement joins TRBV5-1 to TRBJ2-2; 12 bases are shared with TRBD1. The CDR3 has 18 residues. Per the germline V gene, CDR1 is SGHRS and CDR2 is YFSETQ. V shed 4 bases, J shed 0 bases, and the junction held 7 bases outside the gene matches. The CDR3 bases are TGCGCCAGCAGCCGTACCGGGACAGGGGGCGCGAACACCGGGGAGCTGTTTTTT. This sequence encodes CASSRTGTGGANTGELFF.